The clone carrying this T cell receptor (beta chain) showed up just a few times. The source of the sample is a study of patients and donors after allogeneic stem cell transplantation. MiXCR, applied by TCRdb to the RT-PCR reads, yields one record per CDR3 protein. The table shows approximately 410,000 distinct CDR3 sequences, with 16% occurring only once. The CDR3 is 15 residues long. The ends were cut back, 5 bases at V and 4 bases at J, with 14 bases in the middle. Per germline, CDR1 SEHNR and CDR2 FQNEAQ (reference sequence). The sample comprised blood, either unsorted or a sorted T cell fraction (not recorded which). The chain is built from TRBV7-9 and TRBJ1-4; a weak D match, TRBD1 (5 bases). The TCR originated in a human donor who was either an allogeneic HSCT recipient or a stem cell or donor lymphocyte infusion donor (not recorded which). It is not recorded whose cells these are; they may come from a transplant donor. The CDR3 here is CASSGLGEYNEKLFF. Here the CDR3 DNA reads TGTGCCAGCAGCGGCTTGGGGGAGTATAATGAAAAACTGTTTTTT.